Listed here is a single T cell receptor (beta chain). Extracted RNA was reverse transcribed into cDNA, the sequencing template. Data came from immunoSEQ multiplex PCR; TCRdb stores just in-frame clones and leaves some out. The data show 120,000 to 150,000 clones, 86% seen once. The sample originates from a study of CD8+ T cells in alopecia areata. Treatment noted: oral pan-JAK inhibitor, 5-10 mg twice daily. Trimming took 1 base from V and 8 from J, leaving 15 bases between them. The CDR3 runs to 14 residues. The germline V gene has CDR1 SGHRS and CDR2 YFSETQ. The sequence came from a human donor with alopecia areata. Sequencing was performed on CD8+ T cells sorted from blood, taken at week 4, from a patient treated with tofacitinib. This rearrangement joins TRBV5-1 to TRBJ1-1; the D is unclear. DNA of the CDR3: TGCGCCAGCAGCTTGTGGAGTCTTCACGGGGAAGCTTTCTTT. The encoded protein is CASSLWSLHGEAFF.